This T cell receptor (beta chain) is from a study of T cell changes during pregnancy in multiple sclerosis. The table came from immunoSEQ multiplex PCR; TCRdb's copy has only in-frame clones and leaves some out. The data show over 45,000 clones, about 90% seen once. The CDR3 totals 15 residues. Germline CDR1 is SGHKS and CDR2 is YYEKEE (reference sequence). V was pared by 2 bases and J by 4 bases, with 14 bases between. Sequencing used CD4+ T cells from peripheral blood mononuclear cells, obtained in the second trimester of pregnancy. This chain links TRBV5-5 with TRBJ2-3; weak D call: TRBD2 (6 bases). This clonotype was obtained from a female donor with multiple sclerosis, enrolled in a pregnancy study. CDR3 sequence: CASSFGGVVPDTQYF. The CDR3 DNA reads as TGTGCCAGCAGCTTCGGAGGGGTGGTACCAGATACGCAGTATTTT. The full variable domain, with the rest looked up from reference TRBV5-5 and TRBJ2-3, is DAGVTQSPTHLIKTRGQQVTLRCSPISGHKSVSWYQQVLGQGPQFIFQYYEKEERGRGNFPDRFSARQFPNYSSELNVNALLLGDSALYLCASSFGGVVPDTQYFGPGTRLTVL.